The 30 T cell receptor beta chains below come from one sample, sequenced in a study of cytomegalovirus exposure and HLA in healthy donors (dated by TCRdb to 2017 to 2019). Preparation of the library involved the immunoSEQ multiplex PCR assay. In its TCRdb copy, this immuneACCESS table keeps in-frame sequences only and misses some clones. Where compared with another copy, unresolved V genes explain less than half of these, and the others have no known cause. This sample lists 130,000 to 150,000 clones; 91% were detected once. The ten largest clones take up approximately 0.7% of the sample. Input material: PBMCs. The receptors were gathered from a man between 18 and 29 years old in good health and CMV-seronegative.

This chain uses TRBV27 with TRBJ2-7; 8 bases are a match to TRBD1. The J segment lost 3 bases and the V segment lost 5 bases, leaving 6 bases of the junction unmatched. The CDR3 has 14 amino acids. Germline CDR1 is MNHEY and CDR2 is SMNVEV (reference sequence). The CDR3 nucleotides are TGTGCCAGCAGTAGATACAGGGGGAACTACGAGCAGTACTTC. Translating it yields CASSRYRGNYEQYF.

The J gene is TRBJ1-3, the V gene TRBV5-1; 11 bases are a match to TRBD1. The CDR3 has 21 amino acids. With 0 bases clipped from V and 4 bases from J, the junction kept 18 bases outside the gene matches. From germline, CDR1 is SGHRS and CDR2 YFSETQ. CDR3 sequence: CASSLVSAGQGAILKGNTIYF. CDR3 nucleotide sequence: TGCGCCAGCAGCTTGGTGTCGGCTGGACAGGGGGCCATCCTGAAAGGAAACACCATATATTTT. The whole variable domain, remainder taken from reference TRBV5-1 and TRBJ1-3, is KAGVTQTPRYLIKTRGQQVTLSCSPISGHRSVSWYQQTPGQGLQFLFEYFSETQRNKGNFPGRFSGRQFSNSRSEMNVSTLELGDSALYLCASSLVSAGQGAILKGNTIYFGEGSWLTVV.

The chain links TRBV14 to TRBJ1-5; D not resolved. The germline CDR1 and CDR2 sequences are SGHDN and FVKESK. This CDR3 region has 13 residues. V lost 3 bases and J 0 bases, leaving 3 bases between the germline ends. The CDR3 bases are TGTGCCAGCAGCCATAATAGCAATCAGCCCCAGCATTTT. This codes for CASSHNSNQPQHF.

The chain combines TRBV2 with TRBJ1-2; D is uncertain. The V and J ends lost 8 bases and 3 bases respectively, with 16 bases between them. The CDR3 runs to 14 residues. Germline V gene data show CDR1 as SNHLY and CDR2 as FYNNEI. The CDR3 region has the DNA TGTGCCAGCGGACTTGGGCGTTGGGACTATGGCTACACCTTC. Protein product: CASGLGRWDYGYTF.

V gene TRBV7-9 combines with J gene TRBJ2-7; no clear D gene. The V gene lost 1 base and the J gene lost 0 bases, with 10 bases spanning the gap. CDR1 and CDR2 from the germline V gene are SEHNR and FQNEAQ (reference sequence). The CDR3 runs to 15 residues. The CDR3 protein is CASSLGQTSSYEQYF. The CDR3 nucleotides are TGTGCCAGCAGCTTAGGTCAGACAAGCTCCTACGAGCAGTACTTC.

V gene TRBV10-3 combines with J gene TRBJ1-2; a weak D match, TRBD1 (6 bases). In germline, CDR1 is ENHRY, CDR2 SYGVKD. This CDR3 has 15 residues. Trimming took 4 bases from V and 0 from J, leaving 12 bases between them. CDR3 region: CAISGKTGTNYGYTF. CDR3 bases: TGTGCCATCAGTGGGAAGACAGGCACTAACTATGGCTACACCTTC.

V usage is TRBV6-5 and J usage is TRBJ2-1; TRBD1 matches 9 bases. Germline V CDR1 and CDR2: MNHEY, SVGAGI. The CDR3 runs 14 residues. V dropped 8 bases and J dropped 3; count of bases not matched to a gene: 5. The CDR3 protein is CASHRGLNYNEQFF. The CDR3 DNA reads TGTGCCAGCCACAGGGGGCTTAACTACAATGAGCAGTTCTTC.

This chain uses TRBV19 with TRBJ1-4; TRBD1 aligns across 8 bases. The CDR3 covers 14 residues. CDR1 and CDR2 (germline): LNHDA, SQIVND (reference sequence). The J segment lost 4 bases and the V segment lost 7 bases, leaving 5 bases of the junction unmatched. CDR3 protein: CASTPTGDNEKLFF. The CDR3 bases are TGTGCCAGTACCCCGACAGGGGATAATGAAAAACTGTTTTTT.

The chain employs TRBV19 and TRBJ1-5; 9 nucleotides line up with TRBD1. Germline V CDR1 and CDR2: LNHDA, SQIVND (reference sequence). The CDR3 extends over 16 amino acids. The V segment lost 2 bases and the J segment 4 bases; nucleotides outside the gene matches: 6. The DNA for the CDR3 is TGTGCCAGTAGTATACCGGGGACAGGGTTAAATCAGCCCCAGCATTTT. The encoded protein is CASSIPGTGLNQPQHF.

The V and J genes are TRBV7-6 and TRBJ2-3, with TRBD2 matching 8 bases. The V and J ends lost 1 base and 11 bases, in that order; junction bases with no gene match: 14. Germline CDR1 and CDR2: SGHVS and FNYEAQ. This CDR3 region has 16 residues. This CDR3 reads CASSLGPGLGVLGQYF. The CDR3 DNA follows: TGTGCCAGCAGCTTAGGGCCGGGACTAGGAGTCTTAGGGCAGTATTTT.

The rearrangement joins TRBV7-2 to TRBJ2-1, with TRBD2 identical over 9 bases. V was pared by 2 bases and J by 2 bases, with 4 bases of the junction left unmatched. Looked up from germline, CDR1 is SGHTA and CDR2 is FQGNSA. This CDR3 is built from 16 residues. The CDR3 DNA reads TGTGCCAGCAGCTTATTTAGCGGGGGAACCTACAATGAGCAGTTCTTC. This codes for CASSLFSGGTYNEQFF.

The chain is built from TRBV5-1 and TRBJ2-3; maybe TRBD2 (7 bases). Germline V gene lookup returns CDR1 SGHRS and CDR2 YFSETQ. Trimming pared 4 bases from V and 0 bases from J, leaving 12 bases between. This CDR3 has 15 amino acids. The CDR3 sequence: CASSRGAPSTDTQYF. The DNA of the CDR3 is TGCGCCAGCAGCCGGGGGGCCCCTAGCACAGATACGCAGTATTTT. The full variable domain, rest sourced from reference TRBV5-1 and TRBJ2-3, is KAGVTQTPRYLIKTRGQQVTLSCSPISGHRSVSWYQQTPGQGLQFLFEYFSETQRNKGNFPGRFSGRQFSNSRSEMNVSTLELGDSALYLCASSRGAPSTDTQYFGPGTRLTVL.

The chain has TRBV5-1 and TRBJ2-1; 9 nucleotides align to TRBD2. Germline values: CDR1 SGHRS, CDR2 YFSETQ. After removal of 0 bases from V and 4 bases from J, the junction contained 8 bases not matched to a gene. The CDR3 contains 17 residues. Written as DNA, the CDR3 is TGCGCCAGCAGCTTGGTCGGCGGGAGGGCCAAGTACAATGAGCAGTTCTTC. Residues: CASSLVGGRAKYNEQFF.

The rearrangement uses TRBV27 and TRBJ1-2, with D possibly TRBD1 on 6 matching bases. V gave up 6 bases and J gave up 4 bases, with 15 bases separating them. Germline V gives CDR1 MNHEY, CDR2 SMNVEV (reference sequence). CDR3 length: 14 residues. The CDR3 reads CASSAGAKLYGYTF. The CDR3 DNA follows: TGTGCCAGCAGCGCAGGGGCGAAGCTCTATGGCTACACCTTC.

The CDR3 is CASSTRGLPYEQYF. The CDR3 DNA is TGTGCCAGCAGTACGAGGGGGCTTCCCTACGAGCAGTACTTC. V usage is TRBV6-1 and J usage is TRBJ2-7; 7 positions match TRBD1. Trimming took 5 bases from V and 2 from J; bases not matched to a gene: 6. CDR1 and CDR2 from the germline V gene are MNHNS and SASEGT. The CDR3 extends over 14 amino acids.

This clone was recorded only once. The CDR3, as DNA: TGTGCCAGCAGTCGCCTCGGGGATTATCAGCCCCAGCATTTT. Protein sequence: CASSRLGDYQPQHF. The V and J genes are TRBV28 and TRBJ1-5; D not resolved. Trimming cost V 5 bases and J 5 bases, with 13 bases left between them. Germline V lookup: CDR1 MDHEN, CDR2 SYDVKM. The CDR3 contains 14 residues.

The CDR3 DNA is TGTGCCAGCAGCGTAGGTATGGGGGCTAGCGGGGGGCGCACAGATACGCAGTATTTT. Encoded protein: CASSVGMGASGGRTDTQYF. The chain couples TRBV9 to TRBJ2-3; 11 bases line up with TRBD2. V was pared by 0 bases and J by 1 base, with 10 bases of the junction left unmatched. The CDR3 contains 19 residues. Germline V gene data show CDR1 as SGDLS and CDR2 as YYNGEE.

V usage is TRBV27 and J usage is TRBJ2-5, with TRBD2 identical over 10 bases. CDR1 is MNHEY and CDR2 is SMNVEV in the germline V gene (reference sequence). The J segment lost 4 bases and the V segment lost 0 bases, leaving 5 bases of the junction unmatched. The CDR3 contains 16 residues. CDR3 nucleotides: TGTGCCAGCAGTTTATCGCCGGGACTAGCGCTAGAGACCCAGTACTTC. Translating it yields CASSLSPGLALETQYF.

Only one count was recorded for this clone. The CDR3 reads CASNLRGGPNTEAFF. In DNA form, the CDR3 reads TGTGCCAGCAACCTTAGAGGGGGACCGAACACTGAAGCTTTCTTT. This chain links TRBV5-6 with TRBJ1-1, with D tentatively TRBD1 (6 bases). The germline V gene encodes CDR1 SGHDT and CDR2 YYEEEE. V gave up 6 bases and J gave up 1 base, with 16 bases separating them. CDR3 length: 15 residues.

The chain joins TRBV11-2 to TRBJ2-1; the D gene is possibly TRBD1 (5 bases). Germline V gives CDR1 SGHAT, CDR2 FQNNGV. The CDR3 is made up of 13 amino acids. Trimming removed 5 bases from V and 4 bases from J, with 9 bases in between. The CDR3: CASSPGSYNEQFF. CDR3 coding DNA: TGTGCCAGCAGCCCAGGGTCTTACAATGAGCAGTTCTTC. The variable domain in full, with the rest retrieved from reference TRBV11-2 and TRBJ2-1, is EAGVAQSPRYKIIEKRQSVAFWCNPISGHATLYWYQQILGQGPKLLIQFQNNGVVDDSQLPKDRFSAERLKGVDSTLKIQPAKLEDSAVYLCASSPGSYNEQFFGPGTRLTVL.

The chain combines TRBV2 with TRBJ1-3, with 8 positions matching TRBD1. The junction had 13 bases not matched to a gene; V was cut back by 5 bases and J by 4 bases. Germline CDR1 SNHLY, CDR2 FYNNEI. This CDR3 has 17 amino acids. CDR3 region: CASSLMTGALVGNTIYF. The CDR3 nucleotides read TGTGCCAGCAGTCTTATGACAGGGGCCTTAGTGGGAAACACCATATATTTT.

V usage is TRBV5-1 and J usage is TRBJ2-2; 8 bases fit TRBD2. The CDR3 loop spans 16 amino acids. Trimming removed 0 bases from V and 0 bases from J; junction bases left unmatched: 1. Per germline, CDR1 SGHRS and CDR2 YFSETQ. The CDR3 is CASSLAGGPNTGELFF. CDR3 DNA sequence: TGCGCCAGCAGCTTGGCGGGGGGGCCGAACACCGGGGAGCTGTTTTTT. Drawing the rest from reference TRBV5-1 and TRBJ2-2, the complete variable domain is KAGVTQTPRYLIKTRGQQVTLSCSPISGHRSVSWYQQTPGQGLQFLFEYFSETQRNKGNFPGRFSGRQFSNSRSEMNVSTLELGDSALYLCASSLAGGPNTGELFFGEGSRLTVL.

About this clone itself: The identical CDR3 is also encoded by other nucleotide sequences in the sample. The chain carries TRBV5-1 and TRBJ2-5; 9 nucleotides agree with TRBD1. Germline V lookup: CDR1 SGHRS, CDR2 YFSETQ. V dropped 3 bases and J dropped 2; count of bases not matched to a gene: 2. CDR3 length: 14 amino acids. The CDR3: CASSSGTGQETQYF. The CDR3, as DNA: TGCGCCAGCAGCTCCGGGACAGGGCAAGAGACCCAGTACTTC.

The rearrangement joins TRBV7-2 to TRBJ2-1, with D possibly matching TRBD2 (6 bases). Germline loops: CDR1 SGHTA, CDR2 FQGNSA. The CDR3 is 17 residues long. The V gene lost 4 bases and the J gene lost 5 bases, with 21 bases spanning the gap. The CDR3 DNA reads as TGTGCCAGCAGCTCCGATTTGTGGGCGGGACGAAACAATGAGCAGTTCTTC. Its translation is CASSSDLWAGRNNEQFF.

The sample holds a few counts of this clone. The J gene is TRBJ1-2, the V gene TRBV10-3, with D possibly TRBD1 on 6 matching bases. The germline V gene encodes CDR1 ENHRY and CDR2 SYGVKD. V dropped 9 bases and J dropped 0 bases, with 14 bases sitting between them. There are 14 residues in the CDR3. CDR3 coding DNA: TGTGCCATTCTCGACAGGCTCGCTAACTATGGCTACACCTTC. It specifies CAILDRLANYGYTF.

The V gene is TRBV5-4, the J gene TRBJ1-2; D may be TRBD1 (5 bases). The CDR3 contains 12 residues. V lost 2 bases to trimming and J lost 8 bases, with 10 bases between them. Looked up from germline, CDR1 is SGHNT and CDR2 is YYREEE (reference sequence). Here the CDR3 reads CASSLRGSGYTF. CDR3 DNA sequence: TGTGCCAGCAGCTTAAGGGGCAGCGGCTACACCTTC. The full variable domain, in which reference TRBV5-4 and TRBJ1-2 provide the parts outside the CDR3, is ETGVTQSPTHLIKTRGQQVTLRCSSQSGHNTVSWYQQALGQGPQFIFQYYREEENGRGNFPPRFSGLQFPNYSSELNVNALELDDSALYLCASSLRGSGYTFGSGTRLTVV.

The CDR3 region is CAKLGGGMAYEQYV. The CDR3 DNA follows: TGTGCCAAGCTAGGGGGAGGGATGGCCTACGAGCAGTACGTC. The chain couples TRBV5-8 to TRBJ2-7, with D possibly TRBD2 on 7 matching bases. CDR1 and CDR2 from the germline V gene are SGHTS and YDEGEE. Trimming removed 9 bases at V and 2 bases at J, with 18 bases between. There are 14 residues in the CDR3.

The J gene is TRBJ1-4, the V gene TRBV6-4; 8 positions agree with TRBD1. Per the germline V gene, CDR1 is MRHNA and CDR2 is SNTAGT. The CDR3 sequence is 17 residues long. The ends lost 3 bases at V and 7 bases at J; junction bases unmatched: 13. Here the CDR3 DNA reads TGTGCCAGCAGTGATGGGATTCAGGGGGCCTCTATTGAAAAACTGTTTTTT. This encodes CASSDGIQGASIEKLFF.

In nucleotides, the CDR3 is TGCGCCAGCAGCGGCCGAGGAGAAACGCAGTATTTT. Its protein product is CASSGRGETQYF. The gene calls are TRBV5-1 and TRBJ2-3; D is undetermined. Deletions cut 4 bases from V and 9 bases from J, with 12 bases between. This CDR3 is 12 amino acids long. Germline assignment: CDR1 SGHRS and CDR2 YFSETQ. The full variable domain, with the rest looked up from reference TRBV5-1 and TRBJ2-3, is KAGVTQTPRYLIKTRGQQVTLSCSPISGHRSVSWYQQTPGQGLQFLFEYFSETQRNKGNFPGRFSGRQFSNSRSEMNVSTLELGDSALYLCASSGRGETQYFGPGTRLTVL.

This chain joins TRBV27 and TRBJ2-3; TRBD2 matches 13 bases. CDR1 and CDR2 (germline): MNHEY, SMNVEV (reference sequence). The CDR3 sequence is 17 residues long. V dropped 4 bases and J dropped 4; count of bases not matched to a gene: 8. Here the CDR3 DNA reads TGTGCCAGCAGTTCCCCCAGGACTAGCGGGAGAGCAGATACGCAGTATTTT. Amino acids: CASSSPRTSGRADTQYF.